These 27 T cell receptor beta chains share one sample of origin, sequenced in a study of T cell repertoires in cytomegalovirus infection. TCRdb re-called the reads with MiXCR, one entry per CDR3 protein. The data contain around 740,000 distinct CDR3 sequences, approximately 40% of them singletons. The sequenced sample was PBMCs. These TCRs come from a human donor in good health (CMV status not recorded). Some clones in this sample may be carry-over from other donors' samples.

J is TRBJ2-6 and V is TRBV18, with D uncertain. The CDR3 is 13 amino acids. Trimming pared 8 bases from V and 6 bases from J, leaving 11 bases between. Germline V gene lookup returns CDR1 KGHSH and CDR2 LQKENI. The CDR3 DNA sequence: TGTGCCAGCGGGTTCTCCCTGGCCAACGTCCTGACTTTC. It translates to CASGFSLANVLTF.

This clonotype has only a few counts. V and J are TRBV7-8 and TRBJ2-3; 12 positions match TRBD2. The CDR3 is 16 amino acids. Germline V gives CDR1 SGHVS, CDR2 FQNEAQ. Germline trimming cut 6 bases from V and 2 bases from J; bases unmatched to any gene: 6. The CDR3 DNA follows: TGTGCCAGCAGTCAAGGACTAGCGGGGCCCACAGATACGCAGTATTTT. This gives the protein CASSQGLAGPTDTQYF.

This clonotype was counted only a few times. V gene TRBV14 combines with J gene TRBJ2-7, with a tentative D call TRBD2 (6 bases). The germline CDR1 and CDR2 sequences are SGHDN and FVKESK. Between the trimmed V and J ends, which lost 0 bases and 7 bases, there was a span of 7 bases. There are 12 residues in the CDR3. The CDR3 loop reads CASSQDGGEQYF. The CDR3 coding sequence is TGTGCCAGCAGCCAAGATGGGGGGGAGCAGTACTTC. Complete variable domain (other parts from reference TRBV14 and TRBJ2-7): EAGVTQFPSHSVIEKGQTVTLRCDPISGHDNLYWYRRVMGKEIKFLLHFVKESKQDESGMPNNRFLAERTGGTYSTLKVQPAELEDSGVYFCASSQDGGEQYFGPGTRLTVT.

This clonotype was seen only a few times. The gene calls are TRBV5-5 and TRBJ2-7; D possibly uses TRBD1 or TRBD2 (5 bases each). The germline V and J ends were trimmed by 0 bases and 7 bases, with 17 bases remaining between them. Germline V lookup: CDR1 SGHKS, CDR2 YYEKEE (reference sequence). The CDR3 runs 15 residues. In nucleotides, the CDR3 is TGTGCCAGCAGCTTGGATCAGGGTCGAAGCGGAGAGCAGTACTTC. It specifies CASSLDQGRSGEQYF. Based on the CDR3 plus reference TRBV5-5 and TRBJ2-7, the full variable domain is DAGVTQSPTHLIKTRGQQVTLRCSPISGHKSVSWYQQVLGQGPQFIFQYYEKEERGRGNFPDRFSARQFPNYSSELNVNALLLGDSALYLCASSLDQGRSGEQYFGPGTRLTVT.

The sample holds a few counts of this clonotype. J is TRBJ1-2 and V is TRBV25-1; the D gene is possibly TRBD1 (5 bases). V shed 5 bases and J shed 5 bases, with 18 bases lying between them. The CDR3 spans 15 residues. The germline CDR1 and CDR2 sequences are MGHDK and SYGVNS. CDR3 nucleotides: TGTGCCAGCAGTAAACAGGAAATGGGTTCATATGGCTACACCTTC. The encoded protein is CASSKQEMGSYGYTF.

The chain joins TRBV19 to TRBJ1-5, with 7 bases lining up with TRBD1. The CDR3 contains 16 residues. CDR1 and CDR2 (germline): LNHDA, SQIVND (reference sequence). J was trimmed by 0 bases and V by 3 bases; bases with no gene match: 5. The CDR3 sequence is CASSMGQSYSNQPQHF. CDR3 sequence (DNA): TGTGCCAGTAGTATGGGACAGAGTTATAGCAATCAGCCCCAGCATTTT.

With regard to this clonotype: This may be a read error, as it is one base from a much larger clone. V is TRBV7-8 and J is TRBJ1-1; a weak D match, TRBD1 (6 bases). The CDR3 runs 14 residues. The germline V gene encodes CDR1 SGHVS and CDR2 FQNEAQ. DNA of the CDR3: TGTGCTACTATTCGGGAGCGTGGGGGCACTGAAGCTTTATTT. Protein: CATIRERGGTEALF. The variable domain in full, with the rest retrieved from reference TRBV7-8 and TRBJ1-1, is GAGVSQSPRYKVAKRGQDVALRCDPISGHVSLFWYQQALGQGPEFLTYFQNEAQLDKSGLPSDRFFAERPEGSVSTLKIQRTQQEDSAVYLCATIRERGGTEALFGQGTRLTVV.

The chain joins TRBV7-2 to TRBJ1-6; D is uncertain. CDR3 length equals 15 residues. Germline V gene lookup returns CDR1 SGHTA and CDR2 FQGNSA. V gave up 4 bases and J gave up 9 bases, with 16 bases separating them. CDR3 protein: CASSSPGYTSSPLHF. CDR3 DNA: TGTGCCAGCAGCTCCCCCGGGTATACGTCTTCACCCCTCCACTTT. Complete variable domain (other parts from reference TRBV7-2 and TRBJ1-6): GAGVSQSPSNKVTEKGKDVELRCDPISGHTALYWYRQSLGQGLEFLIYFQGNSAPDKSGLPSDRFSAERTGGSVSTLTIQRTQQEDSAVYLCASSSPGYTSSPLHFGNGTRLTVT.

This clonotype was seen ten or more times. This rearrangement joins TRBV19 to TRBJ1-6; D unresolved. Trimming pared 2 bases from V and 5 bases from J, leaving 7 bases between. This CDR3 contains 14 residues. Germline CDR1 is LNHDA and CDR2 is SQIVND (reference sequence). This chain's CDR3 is CASSIKLNNSPLHF. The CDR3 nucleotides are TGTGCCAGTAGTATAAAACTGAATAATTCACCCCTCCACTTT.

The CDR3 DNA is TGTGCCAGCAGCCGGGACTTCGGGGAGACCCAGTACTTC. Amino acid sequence: CASSRDFGETQYF. The chain uses TRBV7-9 and TRBJ2-5, with a possible D match to TRBD2 (6 bases). This CDR3 contains 13 residues. Germline V gene sequence: CDR1 SEHNR, CDR2 FQNEAQ (reference sequence). V shed 5 bases and J shed 5 bases, with 12 bases lying between them.

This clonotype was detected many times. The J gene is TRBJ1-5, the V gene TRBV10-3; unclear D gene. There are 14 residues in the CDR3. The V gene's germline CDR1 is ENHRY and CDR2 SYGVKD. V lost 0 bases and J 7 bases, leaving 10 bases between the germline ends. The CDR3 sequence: CAISESGLGQPQHF. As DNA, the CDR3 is TGTGCCATCAGTGAGTCAGGGCTGGGCCAGCCCCAGCATTTT.

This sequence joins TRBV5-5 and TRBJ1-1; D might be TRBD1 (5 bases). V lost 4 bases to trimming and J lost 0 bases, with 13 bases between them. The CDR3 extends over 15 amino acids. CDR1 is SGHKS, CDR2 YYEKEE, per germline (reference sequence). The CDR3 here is CASSPYLTVNTEAFF. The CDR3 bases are TGTGCCAGCAGCCCTTACCTGACAGTGAACACTGAAGCTTTCTTT.

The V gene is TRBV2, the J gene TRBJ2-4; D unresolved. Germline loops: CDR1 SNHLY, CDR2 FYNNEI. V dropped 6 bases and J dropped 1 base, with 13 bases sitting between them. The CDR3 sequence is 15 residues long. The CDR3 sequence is CASRFPQTAKNIQYF. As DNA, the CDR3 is TGTGCCAGCAGATTTCCCCAAACGGCCAAAAACATTCAGTACTTC.

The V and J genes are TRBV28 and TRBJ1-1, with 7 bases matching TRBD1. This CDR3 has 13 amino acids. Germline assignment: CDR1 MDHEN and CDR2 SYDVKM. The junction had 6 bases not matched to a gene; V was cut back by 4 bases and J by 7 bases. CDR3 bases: TGTGCCAGCAGTTCACAGGGGACGGATGAAGCTTTCTTT. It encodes CASSSQGTDEAFF.

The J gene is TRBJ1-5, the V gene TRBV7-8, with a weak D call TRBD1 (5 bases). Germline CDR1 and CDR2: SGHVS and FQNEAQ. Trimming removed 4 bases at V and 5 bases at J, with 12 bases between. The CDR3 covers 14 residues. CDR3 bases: TGTGCCAGCAGCTCCGGGACCGTATATCAGCCCCAGCATTTT. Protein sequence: CASSSGTVYQPQHF.

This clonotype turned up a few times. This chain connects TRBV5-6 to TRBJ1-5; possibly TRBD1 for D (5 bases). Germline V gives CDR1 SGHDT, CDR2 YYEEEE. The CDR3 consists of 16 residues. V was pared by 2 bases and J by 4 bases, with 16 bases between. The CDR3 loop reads CASSFGATVRNQPQHF. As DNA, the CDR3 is TGTGCCAGCAGCTTTGGGGCAACCGTAAGAAATCAGCCCCAGCATTTT.

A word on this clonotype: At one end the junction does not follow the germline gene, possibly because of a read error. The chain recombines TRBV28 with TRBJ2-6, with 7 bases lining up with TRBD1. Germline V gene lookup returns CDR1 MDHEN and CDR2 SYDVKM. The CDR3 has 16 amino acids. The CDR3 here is CASRKTGSSGANGLTF. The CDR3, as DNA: TGTGCCAGCCGGAAGACAGGGAGCTCTGGGGCCAACGGCCTGACTTTC.

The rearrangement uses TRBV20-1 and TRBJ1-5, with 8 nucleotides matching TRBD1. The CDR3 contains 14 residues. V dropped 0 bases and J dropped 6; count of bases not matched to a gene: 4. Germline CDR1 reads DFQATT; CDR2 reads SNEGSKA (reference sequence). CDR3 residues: CSARDRTGSQPQHF. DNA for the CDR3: TGCAGTGCTAGAGATAGGACAGGGAGTCAGCCCCAGCATTTT.

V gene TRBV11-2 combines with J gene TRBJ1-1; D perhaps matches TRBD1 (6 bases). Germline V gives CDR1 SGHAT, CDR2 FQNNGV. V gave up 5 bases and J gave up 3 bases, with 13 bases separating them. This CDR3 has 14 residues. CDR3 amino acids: CASSVRGDDTEAFF. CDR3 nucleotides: TGTGCCAGCAGCGTCAGGGGAGACGACACTGAAGCTTTCTTT.

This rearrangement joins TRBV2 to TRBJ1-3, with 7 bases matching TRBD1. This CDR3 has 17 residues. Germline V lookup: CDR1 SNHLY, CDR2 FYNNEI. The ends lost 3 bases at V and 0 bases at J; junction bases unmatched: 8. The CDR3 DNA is TGTGCCAGCAGTGACTATCGACAGGGATACTCTGGAAACACCATATATTTT. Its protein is CASSDYRQGYSGNTIYF. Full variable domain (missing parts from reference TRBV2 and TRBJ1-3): EPEVTQTPSHQVTQMGQEVILRCVPISNHLYFYWYRQILGQKVEFLVSFYNNEISEKSEIFDDQFSVERPDGSNFTLKIRSTKLEDSAMYFCASSDYRQGYSGNTIYFGEGSWLTVV.

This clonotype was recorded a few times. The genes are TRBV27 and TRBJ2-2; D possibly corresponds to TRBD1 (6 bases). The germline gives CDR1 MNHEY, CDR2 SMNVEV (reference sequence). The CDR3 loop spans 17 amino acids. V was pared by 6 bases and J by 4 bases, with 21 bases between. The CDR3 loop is CASSPNGGIRGTGELFF. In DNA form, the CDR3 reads TGTGCCAGCAGCCCAAATGGGGGCATTCGGGGCACCGGGGAGCTGTTTTTT.

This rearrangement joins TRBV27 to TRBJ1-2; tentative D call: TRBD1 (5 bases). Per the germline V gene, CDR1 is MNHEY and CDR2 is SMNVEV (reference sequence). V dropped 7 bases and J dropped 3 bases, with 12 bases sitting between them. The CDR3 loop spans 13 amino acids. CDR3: CASKGTDYYGYTF. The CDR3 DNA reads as TGTGCCAGCAAGGGGACGGACTACTATGGCTACACCTTC.

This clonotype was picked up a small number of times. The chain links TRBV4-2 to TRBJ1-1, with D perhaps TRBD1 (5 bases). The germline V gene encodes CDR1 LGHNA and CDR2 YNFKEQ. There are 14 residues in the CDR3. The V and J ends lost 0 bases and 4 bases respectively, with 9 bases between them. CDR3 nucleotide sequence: TGTGCCAGCAGCCAAGAAGGACACCTCACTGAAGCTTTCTTT. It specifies CASSQEGHLTEAFF.

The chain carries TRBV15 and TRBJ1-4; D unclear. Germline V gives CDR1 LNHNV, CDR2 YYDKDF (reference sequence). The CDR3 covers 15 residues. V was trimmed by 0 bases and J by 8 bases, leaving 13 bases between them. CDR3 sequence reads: CATSRDLGGREKLFF. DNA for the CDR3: TGTGCCACCAGCAGAGATCTGGGAGGGAGGGAAAAACTGTTTTTT.

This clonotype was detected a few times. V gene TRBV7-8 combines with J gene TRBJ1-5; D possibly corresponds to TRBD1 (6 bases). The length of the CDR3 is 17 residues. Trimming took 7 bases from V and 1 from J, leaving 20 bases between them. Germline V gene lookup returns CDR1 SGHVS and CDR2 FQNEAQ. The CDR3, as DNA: TGTGCCAGCACCCGACAGGCAGGGGTGGTCAGCAATCAGCCCCAGCATTTT. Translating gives CASTRQAGVVSNQPQHF.

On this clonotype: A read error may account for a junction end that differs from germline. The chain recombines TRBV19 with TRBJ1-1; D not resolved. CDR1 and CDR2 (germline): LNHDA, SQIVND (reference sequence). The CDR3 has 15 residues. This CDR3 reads CASIIPTRSIAEVFF. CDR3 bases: TGTGCCAGTATTATCCCGACCCGCTCTATTGCTGAAGTTTTCTTT.

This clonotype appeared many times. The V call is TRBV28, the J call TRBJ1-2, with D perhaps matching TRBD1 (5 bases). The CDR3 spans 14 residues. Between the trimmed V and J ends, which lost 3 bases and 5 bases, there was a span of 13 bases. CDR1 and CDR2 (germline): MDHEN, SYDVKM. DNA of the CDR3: TGTGCCAGCAGTTTGGCAGGGCCTCGATATGGCTACACCTTC. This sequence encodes CASSLAGPRYGYTF.